The 11 T cell receptor beta chains reported below all come from one sample, sequenced in a study of regulatory T cells in long-lasting Graves disease. Time point in this sample: newly diagnosed GD, antithyroid drugs for less than 3 months. Extracted RNA from PBMCs served as the source of the TCR library. In building TCR beta libraries, iRepertoire HTBI primers were used together with Arm-PCR of CDR3 regions. From the multiplex PCR reads, TCRdb called clonotypes with MiXCR, one entry per CDR3 protein. The table records some 250,000 distinct CDR3 sequences, 20% to 25% of them present only once. The specimen comprised peripheral blood mononuclear cells (PBMCs), sampled at new diagnosis, from a patient treated with antithyroid drugs. The origin of the receptors is a female donor with Graves disease.

The sample holds a few counts of this clonotype. The chain has TRBV29-1 and TRBJ1-1, with D possibly TRBD1 on 5 matching bases. Germline V lookup: CDR1 SQVTM, CDR2 ANQGSEA. Between the trimmed V and J ends, which lost 4 bases and 6 bases, there was a span of 6 bases. The CDR3 is 10 amino acids. DNA of the CDR3: TGCAGCGTTGTAGGGGCTGAAGCTTTCTTT. Residues: CSVVGAEAFF. The complete variable domain, with remaining parts taken from reference TRBV29-1 and TRBJ1-1, reads SAVISQKPSRDICQRGTSLTIQCQVDSQVTMMFWYRQQPGQSLTLIATANQGSEATYESGFVIDKFPISRPNLTFSTLTVSNMSPEDSSIYLCSVVGAEAFFGQGTRLTVV.

The chain carries TRBV5-4 and TRBJ1-3; D gene ambiguous. The V end lost 1 base, the J end lost 4 bases, and 9 bases lay between the germline ends. The CDR3 covers 14 residues. Germline V gene data show CDR1 as SGHNT and CDR2 as YYREEE (reference sequence). The CDR3 protein is CASSLNGVGNTIYF. The CDR3 nucleotides read TGTGCCAGCAGCTTGAATGGGGTCGGAAACACCATATATTTT.

The rearrangement joins TRBV12-3 or TRBV12-4 to TRBJ2-6, with TRBD1 identical over 7 bases. CDR3 length: 18 amino acids. Germline trimming cut 6 bases from V and 0 bases from J; bases unmatched to any gene: 11. The CDR3 nucleotides read TGTGCCAGCAGCCCGGGACAGCTGGTAGTCTCTGGGGCCAACGTCCTGACTTTC. Encoded protein: CASSPGQLVVSGANVLTF.

At least ten counts were recorded for this clonotype. The J gene is TRBJ1-2, the V gene TRBV3-1, with D hard to call. Germline CDR1 and CDR2: LGHDT and YNNKEL (reference sequence). CDR3 length: 15 amino acids. Trimming removed 6 bases at V and 4 bases at J, with 18 bases between. The DNA for the CDR3 is TGTGCCAGCAGTCCGGACTTGAGGCCTTTCTATGGCTACACCTTC. The encoded protein is CASSPDLRPFYGYTF.

The rearrangement uses TRBV12-3 or TRBV12-4 and TRBJ2-5; D tentatively reads TRBD1 or TRBD2 (5 bases each). Between the trimmed V and J ends, which lost 4 bases and 3 bases, there was a span of 21 bases. The CDR3 runs to 17 residues. CDR3 nucleotides: TGTGCCAGCAGTTCACGGACCGTACCGGGACCCAAAGAGACCCAGTACTTC. Protein product: CASSSRTVPGPKETQYF.

This clonotype was seen only a few times. This sequence joins TRBV15 and TRBJ2-7, with D tentatively TRBD1 (7 bases). The CDR3 spans 16 residues. Germline V gene sequence: CDR1 LNHNV, CDR2 YYDKDF (reference sequence). V was cut by 1 base and J by 5 bases, with 18 bases left in between. The CDR3 nucleotides read TGTGCCACCAGCAGAGTGGGGGCAGGGGGGTTAAACGAGCAGTACTTC. Protein product: CATSRVGAGGLNEQYF. Full variable domain (outside the CDR3, taken from reference TRBV15 and TRBJ2-7): DAMVIQNPRYQVTQFGKPVTLSCSQTLNHNVMYWYQQKSSQAPKLLFHYYDKDFNNEADTPDNFQSRRPNTSFCFLDIRSPGLGDTAMYLCATSRVGAGGLNEQYFGPGTRLTVT.

This clonotype was observed many times. The chain has TRBV4-1 and TRBJ1-3; D unresolved. V was pared by 1 base and J by 0 bases, with 10 bases between. This CDR3 comprises 16 residues. Germline V gene data show CDR1 as MGHRA and CDR2 as YSYEKL. The CDR3 nucleotides are TGCGCCAGCAGCCAAGCTGAGGGTAGCTCTGGAAACACCATATATTTT. Protein: CASSQAEGSSGNTIYF.

This clonotype was picked up a small number of times. It may be a read error: a sequence one base away is much more abundant. This chain links TRBV2 with TRBJ2-2, with 7 bases lining up with TRBD1. This CDR3 region has 15 residues. Germline values: CDR1 SNHLY, CDR2 FYNNEI. This chain's CDR3 is CASGETGKVAGELFF. CDR3 in DNA: TGTGCCAGCGGTGAGACAGGGAAGGTCGCCGGGGAGCTGTTTTTT.

This clonotype was picked up many times. The V gene is TRBV20-1, the J gene TRBJ2-2; 12 bases align to TRBD2. This CDR3 has 14 residues. Germline V lookup: CDR1 DFQATT, CDR2 SNEGSKA (reference sequence). V trimming: 6 bases; J trimming: 4 bases; junction bases outside the gene matches: 3. The CDR3 region is CSAGTSGRTGELFF. The CDR3 DNA reads TGCAGTGCCGGGACTAGCGGGCGCACCGGGGAGCTGTTTTTT.

This chain joins TRBV11-3 and TRBJ2-7, with D perhaps matching TRBD1 or TRBD2 (5 bases each). CDR1 is SGHNT and CDR2 is YENEEA in the germline V gene. The CDR3 sequence is 12 residues long. Trimming left V 7 bases short and J 2 bases short, with 9 bases between. CDR3 sequence: CASMGEPYEQYF. Here the CDR3 DNA reads TGTGCCAGCATGGGGGAGCCCTACGAGCAGTACTTC.

The chain combines TRBV7-3 with TRBJ2-3, with 8 bases aligning to TRBD2. Germline loops: CDR1 SGHTA, CDR2 FQGTGA. With 4 bases clipped from V and 6 bases from J, the junction kept 6 bases outside the gene matches. The CDR3 covers 14 residues. For the CDR3, the DNA is TGTGCCAGCAGCTCGGGACTAGTTGGGGATACGCAGTATTTT. It yields the protein CASSSGLVGDTQYF.